Listed here is a single TCR beta chain. No antigen is known for it. TCRdb keeps only in-frame clones here, not all; method: immunoSEQ multiplex PCR. The sample holds under 110,000 clones; 85% are singletons and the top ten take 2% to 3%. These data are taken from a study of radiotherapy plus CTLA-4 blockade in lung cancer. Looking at the study overall: Objective response rate was 15% to 20%; disease control rate, approximately 33%. Points from the study as a whole: Reported findings show early blood T cell clone dynamics, with interferon-beta, best predicted response. TCR clones originating in tumors grew in number in blood after radiotherapy plus ipilimumab.

Focal radiation with ipilimumab CTLA-4 blockade was given to patients with chemo-refractory metastatic non-small-cell lung cancer. V lost 4 bases to trimming and J lost 0 bases, with 14 bases between them. The CDR3 spans 15 residues. Germline lookup yields CDR1 SGHRS and CDR2 YFSETQ. The sample consisted of peripheral blood, taken from a patient treated with radiotherapy plus ipilimumab. This TCR was sampled from a human donor with non-small cell lung cancer that progressed on radiotherapy plus ipilimumab. Some clones in this sample may be carry-over from other donors' samples. The gene calls are TRBV5-1 and TRBJ2-7, with TRBD1 as a possible D gene (5 bases). This CDR3 is CASSPGGADSYEQYF. CDR3 DNA sequence: TGCGCCAGCAGCCCTGGTGGGGCAGACTCCTACGAGCAGTACTTC.